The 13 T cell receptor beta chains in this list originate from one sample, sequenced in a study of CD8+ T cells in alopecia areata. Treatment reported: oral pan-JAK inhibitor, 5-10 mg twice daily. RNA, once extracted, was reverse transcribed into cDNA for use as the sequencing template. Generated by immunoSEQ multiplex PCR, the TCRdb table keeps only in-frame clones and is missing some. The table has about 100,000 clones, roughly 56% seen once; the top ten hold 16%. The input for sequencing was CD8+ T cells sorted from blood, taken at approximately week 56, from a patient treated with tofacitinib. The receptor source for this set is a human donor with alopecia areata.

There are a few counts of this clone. The CDR3 loop reads CAIRRDDPNYGYTF. The CDR3 nucleotides are TGTGCCATTCGCCGGGACGATCCTAACTATGGCTACACCTTC. The gene calls are TRBV19 and TRBJ1-2; a possible D gene is TRBD1 (5 bases). V was shortened by 10 bases and J by 0 bases, with 15 bases between the two germline ends. The CDR3 has 14 residues. Germline values: CDR1 LNHDA, CDR2 SQIVND (reference sequence).

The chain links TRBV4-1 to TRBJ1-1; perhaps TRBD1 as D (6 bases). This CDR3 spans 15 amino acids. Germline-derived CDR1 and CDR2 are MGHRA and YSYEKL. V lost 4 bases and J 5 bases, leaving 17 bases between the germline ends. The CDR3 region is CASSLSRQAGTEAFF. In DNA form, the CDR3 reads TGCGCCAGCAGCCTCTCCCGACAGGCTGGGACTGAAGCTTTCTTT.

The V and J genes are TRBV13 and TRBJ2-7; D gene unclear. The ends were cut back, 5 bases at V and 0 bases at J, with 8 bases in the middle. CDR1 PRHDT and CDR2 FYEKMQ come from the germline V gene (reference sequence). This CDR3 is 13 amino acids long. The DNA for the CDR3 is TGTGCCAGCAGCGGGTATACCTCCTACGAGCAGTACTTC. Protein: CASSGYTSYEQYF.

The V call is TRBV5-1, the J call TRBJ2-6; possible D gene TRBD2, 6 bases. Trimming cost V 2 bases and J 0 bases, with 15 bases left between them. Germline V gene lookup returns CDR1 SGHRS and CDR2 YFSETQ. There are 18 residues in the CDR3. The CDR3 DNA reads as TGCGCCAGCAGCTTTGGCGGGGATCCGAGCTCTGGGGCCAACGTCCTGACTTTC. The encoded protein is CASSFGGDPSSGANVLTF.

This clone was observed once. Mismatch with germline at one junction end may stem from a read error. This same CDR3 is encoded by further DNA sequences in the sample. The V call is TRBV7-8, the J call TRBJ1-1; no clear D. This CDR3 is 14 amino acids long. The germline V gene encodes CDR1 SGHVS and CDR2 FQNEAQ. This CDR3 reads CASSFLLTPRVAFF. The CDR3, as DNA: TGCGCCAGCAGCTTTCTGCTAACACCCCGAGTAGCTTTCTTT.

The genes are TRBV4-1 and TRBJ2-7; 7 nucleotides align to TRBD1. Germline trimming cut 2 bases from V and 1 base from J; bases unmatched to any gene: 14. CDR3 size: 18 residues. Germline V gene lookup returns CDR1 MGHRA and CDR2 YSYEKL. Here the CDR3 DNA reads TGCGCCAGCAGCCAAACCCCCACCCCGGGACAGCGTTCCTACGAGCAGTACTTC. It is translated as CASSQTPTPGQRSYEQYF.

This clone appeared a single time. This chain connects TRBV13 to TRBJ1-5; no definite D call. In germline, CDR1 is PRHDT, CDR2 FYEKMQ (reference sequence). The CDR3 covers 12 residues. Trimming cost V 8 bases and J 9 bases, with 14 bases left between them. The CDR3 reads CASSRGRGPQHF. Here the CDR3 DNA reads TGTGCCAGCTCCCGCGGTCGTGGGCCCCAGCATTTT.

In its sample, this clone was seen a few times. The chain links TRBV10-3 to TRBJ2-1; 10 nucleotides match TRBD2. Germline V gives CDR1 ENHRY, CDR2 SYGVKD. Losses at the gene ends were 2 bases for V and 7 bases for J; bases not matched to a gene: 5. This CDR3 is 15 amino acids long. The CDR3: CAISETSGVRNEQFF. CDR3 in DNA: TGTGCCATCAGTGAGACTAGCGGGGTCCGGAATGAGCAGTTCTTC.

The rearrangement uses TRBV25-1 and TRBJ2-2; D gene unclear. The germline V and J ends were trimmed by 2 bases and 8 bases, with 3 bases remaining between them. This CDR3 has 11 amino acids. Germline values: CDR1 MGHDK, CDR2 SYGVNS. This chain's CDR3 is CASSETGELFF. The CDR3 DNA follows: TGTGCCAGCAGTGAAACTGGGGAGCTGTTTTTT. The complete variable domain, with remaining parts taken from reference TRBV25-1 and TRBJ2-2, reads EADIYQTPRYLVIGTGKKITLECSQTMGHDKMYWYQQDPGMELHLIHYSYGVNSTEKGDLSSESTVSRIRTEHFPLTLESARPSHTSQYLCASSETGELFFGEGSRLTVL.

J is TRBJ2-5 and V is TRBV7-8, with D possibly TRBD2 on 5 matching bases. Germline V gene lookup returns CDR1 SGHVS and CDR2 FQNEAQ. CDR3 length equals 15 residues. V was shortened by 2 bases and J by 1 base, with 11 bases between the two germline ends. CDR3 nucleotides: TGTGCCAGCAGCTTATTCTCGGGGAGCCAAGAGACCCAGTACTTC. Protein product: CASSLFSGSQETQYF.

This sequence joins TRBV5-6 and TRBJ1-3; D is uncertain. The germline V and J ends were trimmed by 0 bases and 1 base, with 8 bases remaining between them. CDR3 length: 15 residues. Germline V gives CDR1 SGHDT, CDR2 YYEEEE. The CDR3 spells CASSLAAVSGNTIYF. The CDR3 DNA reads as TGTGCCAGCAGCTTGGCCGCGGTTTCTGGAAACACCATATATTTT.

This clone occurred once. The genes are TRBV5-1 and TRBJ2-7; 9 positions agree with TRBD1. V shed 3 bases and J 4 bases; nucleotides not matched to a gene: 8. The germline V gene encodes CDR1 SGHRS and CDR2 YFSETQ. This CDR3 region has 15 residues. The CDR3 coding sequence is TGCGCCAGCAGCTGGGCCTCCGGGACAGGGTACGAGCAGTACTTC. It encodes CASSWASGTGYEQYF.

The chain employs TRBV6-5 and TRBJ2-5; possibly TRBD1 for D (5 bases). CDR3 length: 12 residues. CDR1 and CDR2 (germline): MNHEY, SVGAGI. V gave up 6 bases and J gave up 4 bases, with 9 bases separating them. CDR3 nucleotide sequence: TGTGCCAGCAGGGCAGGGTTAGAGACCCAGTACTTC. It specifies CASRAGLETQYF.